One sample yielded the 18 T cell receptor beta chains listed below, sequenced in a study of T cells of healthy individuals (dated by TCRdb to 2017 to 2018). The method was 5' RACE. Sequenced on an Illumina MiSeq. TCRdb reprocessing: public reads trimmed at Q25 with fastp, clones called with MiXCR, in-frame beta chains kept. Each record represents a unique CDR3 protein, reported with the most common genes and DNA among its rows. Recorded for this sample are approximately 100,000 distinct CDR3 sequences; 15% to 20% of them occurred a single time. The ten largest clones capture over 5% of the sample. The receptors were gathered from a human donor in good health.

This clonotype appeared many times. The CDR3 protein is CSVGALEQTQSLEQTQYF. The CDR3 DNA reads TGCAGCGTTGGGGCACTTGAGCAGACCCAGTCACTTGAGCAGACCCAGTACTTC. J is TRBJ2-5 and V is TRBV29-1; no reliable D call. Trimming removed 4 bases from V and 6 bases from J, with 30 bases in between. CDR3 length: 18 amino acids. Germline V gene sequence: CDR1 SQVTM, CDR2 ANQGSEA.

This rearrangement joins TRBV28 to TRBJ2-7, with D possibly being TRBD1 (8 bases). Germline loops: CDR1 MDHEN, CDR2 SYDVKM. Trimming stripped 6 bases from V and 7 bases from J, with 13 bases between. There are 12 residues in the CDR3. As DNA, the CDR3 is TGTGCCAGCAGAGGACAGGGAGGGGAGCAGTACTTC. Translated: CASRGQGGEQYF.

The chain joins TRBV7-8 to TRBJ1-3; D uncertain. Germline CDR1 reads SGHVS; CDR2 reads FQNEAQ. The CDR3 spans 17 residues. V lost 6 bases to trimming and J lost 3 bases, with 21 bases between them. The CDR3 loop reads CASSRRPRVNSGNTIYF. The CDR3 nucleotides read TGTGCCAGCAGTCGAAGGCCACGGGTGAATAGTGGAAACACCATATATTTT.

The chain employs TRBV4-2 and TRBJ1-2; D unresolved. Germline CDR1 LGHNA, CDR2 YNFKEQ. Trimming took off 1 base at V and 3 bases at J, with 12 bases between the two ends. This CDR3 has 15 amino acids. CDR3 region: CASSQGTRAHYGYTF. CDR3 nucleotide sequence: TGTGCCAGCAGCCAAGGTACAAGGGCTCACTATGGCTACACCTTC.

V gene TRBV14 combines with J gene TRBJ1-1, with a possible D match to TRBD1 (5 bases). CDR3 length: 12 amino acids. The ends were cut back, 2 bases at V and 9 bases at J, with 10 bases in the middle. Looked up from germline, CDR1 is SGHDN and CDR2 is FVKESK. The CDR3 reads CASSQWGWKAFF. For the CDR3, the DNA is TGTGCCAGCAGCCAATGGGGGTGGAAAGCTTTCTTT.

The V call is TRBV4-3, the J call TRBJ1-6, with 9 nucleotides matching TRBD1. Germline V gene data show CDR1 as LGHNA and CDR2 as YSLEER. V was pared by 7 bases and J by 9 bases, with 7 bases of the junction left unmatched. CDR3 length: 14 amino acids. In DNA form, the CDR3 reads TGCGCCAGCAATCTCAGGGACAGGGCTTCACCCCTCCACTTT. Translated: CASNLRDRASPLHF.

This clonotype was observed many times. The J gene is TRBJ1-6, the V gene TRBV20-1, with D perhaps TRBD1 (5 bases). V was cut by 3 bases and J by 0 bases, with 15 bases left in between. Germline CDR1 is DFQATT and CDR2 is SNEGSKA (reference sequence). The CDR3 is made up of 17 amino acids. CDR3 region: CSARARDGSSYNSPLHF. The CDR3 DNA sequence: TGCAGTGCTAGGGCCCGGGACGGAAGCTCCTATAATTCACCCCTCCACTTT.

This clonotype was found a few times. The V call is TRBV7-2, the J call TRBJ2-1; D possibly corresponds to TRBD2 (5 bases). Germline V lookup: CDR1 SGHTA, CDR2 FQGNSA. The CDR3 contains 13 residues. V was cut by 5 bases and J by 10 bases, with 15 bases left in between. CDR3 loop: CASSPTRTGEQFF. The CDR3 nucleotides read TGTGCCAGCAGCCCGACAAGGACGGGAGAGCAGTTCTTC.

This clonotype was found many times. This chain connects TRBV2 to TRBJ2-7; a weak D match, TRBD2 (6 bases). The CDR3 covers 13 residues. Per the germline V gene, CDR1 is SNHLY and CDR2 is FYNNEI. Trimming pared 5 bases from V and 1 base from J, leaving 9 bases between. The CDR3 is CASSRDFSYEQYF. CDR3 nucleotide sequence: TGTGCCAGCAGTCGGGACTTTTCCTACGAGCAGTACTTC. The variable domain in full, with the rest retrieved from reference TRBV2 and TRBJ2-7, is EPEVTQTPSHQVTQMGQEVILRCVPISNHLYFYWYRQILGQKVEFLVSFYNNEISEKSEIFDDQFSVERPDGSNFTLKIRSTKLEDSAMYFCASSRDFSYEQYFGPGTRLTVT.

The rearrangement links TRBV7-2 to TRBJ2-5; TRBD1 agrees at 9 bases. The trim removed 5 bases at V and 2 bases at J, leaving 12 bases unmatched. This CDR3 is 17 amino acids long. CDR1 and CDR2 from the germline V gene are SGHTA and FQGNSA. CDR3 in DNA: TGTGCCAGCAGCCTGGGCAGGCTGGACAGGGGACAAGAGACCCAGTACTTC. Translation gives CASSLGRLDRGQETQYF.

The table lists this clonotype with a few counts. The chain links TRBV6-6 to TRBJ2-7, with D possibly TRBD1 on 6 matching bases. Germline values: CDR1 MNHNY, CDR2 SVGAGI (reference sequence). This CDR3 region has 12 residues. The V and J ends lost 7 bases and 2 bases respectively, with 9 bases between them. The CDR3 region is CASKGVPYEQYF. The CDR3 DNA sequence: TGTGCCAGCAAGGGGGTACCCTACGAGCAGTACTTC.

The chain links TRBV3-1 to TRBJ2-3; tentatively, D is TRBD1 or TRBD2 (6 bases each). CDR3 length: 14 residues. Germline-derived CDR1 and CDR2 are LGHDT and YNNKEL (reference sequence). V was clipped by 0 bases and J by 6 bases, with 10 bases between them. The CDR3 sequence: CASSQESGADTQYF. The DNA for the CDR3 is TGTGCCAGCAGCCAAGAATCGGGGGCGGATACGCAGTATTTT.

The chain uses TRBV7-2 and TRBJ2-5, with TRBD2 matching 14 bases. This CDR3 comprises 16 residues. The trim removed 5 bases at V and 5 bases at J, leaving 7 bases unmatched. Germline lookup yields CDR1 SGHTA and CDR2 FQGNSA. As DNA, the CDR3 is TGTGCCAGCAGCCGCGGACTAGCGGGAGGAGAGGAGACCCAGTACTTC. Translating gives CASSRGLAGGEETQYF.

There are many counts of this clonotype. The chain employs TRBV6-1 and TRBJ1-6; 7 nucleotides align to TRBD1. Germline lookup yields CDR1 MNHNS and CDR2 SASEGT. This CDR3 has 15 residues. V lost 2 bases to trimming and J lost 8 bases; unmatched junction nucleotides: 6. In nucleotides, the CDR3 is TGTGCCAGCAGTGAAATACAGGGGTCTGATTCACCCCTCCACTTT. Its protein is CASSEIQGSDSPLHF.

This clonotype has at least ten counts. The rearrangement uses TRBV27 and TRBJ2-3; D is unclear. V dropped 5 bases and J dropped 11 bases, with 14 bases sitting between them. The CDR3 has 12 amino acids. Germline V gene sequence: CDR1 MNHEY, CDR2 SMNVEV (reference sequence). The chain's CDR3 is CASSPTNSGQYF. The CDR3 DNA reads TGTGCCAGCAGTCCTACCAACTCCGGGCAGTATTTT.

The CDR3 here is CSARGRQINYEQYF. DNA of the CDR3: TGCAGTGCTAGGGGCAGACAGATCAACTACGAGCAGTACTTC. The chain employs TRBV20-1 and TRBJ2-7, with D possibly being TRBD1 (5 bases). The CDR3 totals 14 residues. V was pared by 3 bases and J by 3 bases, with 15 bases between. Germline CDR1 reads DFQATT; CDR2 reads SNEGSKA (reference sequence).

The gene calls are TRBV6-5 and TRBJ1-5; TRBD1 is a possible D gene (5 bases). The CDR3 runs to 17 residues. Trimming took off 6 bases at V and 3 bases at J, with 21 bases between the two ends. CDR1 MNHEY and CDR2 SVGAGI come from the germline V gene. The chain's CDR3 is CASSDRVGAGFNQPQHF. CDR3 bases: TGTGCCAGCAGCGATAGAGTCGGGGCAGGGTTCAATCAGCCCCAGCATTTT.

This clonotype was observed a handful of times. The CDR3, as DNA: TGTGCCAGCAGCACCGGTTTGGGGACTGAAGCTTTCTTT. Its protein product is CASSTGLGTEAFF. The chain uses TRBV28 and TRBJ1-1; no clear D. V was cut by 6 bases and J by 5 bases, with 13 bases left in between. Germline values: CDR1 MDHEN, CDR2 SYDVKM. This CDR3 spans 13 amino acids.